This T cell receptor beta chain was found in a study of T cell repertoires in cytomegalovirus infection. Study-level information: Public signatures in TCR beta pointed to CMV infection and matching HLA type.

V lost 4 bases to trimming and J lost 5 bases; unmatched junction nucleotides: 5. There are 15 residues in the CDR3. CDR1 and CDR2 (germline): SNHLY, FYNNEI. TCRdb passed the reads through MiXCR, listing each CDR3 protein once. Among 200,000 or so distinct CDR3 sequences listed, about 30% were seen once. The study, taken as a whole, reports: Based on cumulative public TCR beta family frequency, carriers of CMV plus the relevant HLA were identified. Dominating the ex vivo response were TCR beta clonotypes that were CMV-specific and HLA-C-restricted.

On this clonotype itself: Antigen: not known.

The sample taken for sequencing was PBMCs. This receptor was taken from a human donor in good health (CMV status not recorded). Some clones in this sample may be carry-over from other donors' samples. The J gene is TRBJ2-1, the V gene TRBV2; 10 bases line up with TRBD2. The chain's CDR3 is CASSAERGGHNEQFF. The CDR3 bases are TGTGCCAGCAGTGCAGAGCGGGGGGGCCACAATGAGCAGTTCTTC.